This entry lists 10 T cell receptor beta chains sequenced from one sample in a study of glioma-infiltrating T cells after dendritic cell vaccination. Generated by immunoSEQ multiplex PCR, the TCRdb table keeps only in-frame clones and is missing some. The table shows fewer than 85,000 clones, with approximately 80% occurring only once. The material was blood, obtained before dendritic cell vaccination. The source of these receptors is a human donor with glioblastoma.

J is TRBJ1-5 and V is TRBV6-1; D remains unclear. Germline V lookup: CDR1 MNHNS, CDR2 SASEGT. The CDR3 totals 15 residues. Trimming took off 2 bases at V and 0 bases at J, with 8 bases between the two ends. The CDR3 sequence is CASSEHGSSNQPQHF. DNA of the CDR3: TGTGCCAGCAGTGAACATGGCAGTAGCAATCAGCCCCAGCATTTT.

This clone has a handful of counts. The chain employs TRBV19 and TRBJ1-3; the D is unclear. V lost 8 bases, J lost 0 bases, and 8 bases lay in between. The CDR3 has 13 amino acids. Germline values: CDR1 LNHDA, CDR2 SQIVND (reference sequence). The CDR3: CASYRGSGNTIYF. The CDR3 nucleotides read TGTGCCAGTTACCGAGGCTCTGGAAACACCATATATTTT.

This chain connects TRBV19 to TRBJ1-1; D remains ambiguous. Germline CDR1 LNHDA, CDR2 SQIVND (reference sequence). The CDR3 covers 14 residues. V was pared by 8 bases and J by 0 bases, with 13 bases between. This chain's CDR3 is CASSPPDMNTEAFF. The DNA of the CDR3 is TGTGCCAGTTCCCCCCCTGACATGAACACTGAAGCTTTCTTT.

The V and J genes are TRBV5-1 and TRBJ2-2, with a weak D call TRBD1 (5 bases). Germline loops: CDR1 SGHRS, CDR2 YFSETQ. V shed 3 bases and J shed 4 bases, with 16 bases lying between them. The CDR3 consists of 16 residues. CDR3 sequence reads: CASSSTGAVGTGELFF. The CDR3 DNA is TGCGCCAGCAGCTCAACAGGCGCCGTGGGCACCGGGGAGCTGTTTTTT.

In its sample, this clone was seen once. V is TRBV2 and J is TRBJ1-2, with D unresolved. V lost 6 bases to trimming and J lost 0 bases, with 17 bases between them. CDR3 length: 16 amino acids. The germline V gene has CDR1 SNHLY and CDR2 FYNNEI. CDR3 in amino acids: CASRREPILSNYGYTF. CDR3 sequence (DNA): TGTGCCAGCAGACGGGAACCGATTTTATCTAACTATGGCTACACCTTC.

A word on this clone: Germline and junction disagree at one end, which may indicate a read error. The chain carries TRBV2 and TRBJ1-1; 7 nucleotides align to TRBD1. CDR1 SNHLY and CDR2 FYNNEI come from the germline V gene. The CDR3 consists of 17 residues. In nucleotides, the CDR3 is TGTGCCAGCCGTGAAGGGGACGGGCGCACGAGGGGGCCTGAAGCTTTCTTT. It codes for CASREGDGRTRGPEAFF.

This chain uses TRBV2 with TRBJ1-2, with D perhaps matching TRBD1 (6 bases). Germline assignment: CDR1 SNHLY and CDR2 FYNNEI. The CDR3 is made up of 13 amino acids. Trimming shortened V by 7 bases and J by 3 bases, and 12 bases separated the two germline ends. CDR3 coding DNA: TGTGCCAGCATCGAGGGGGTCGACTATGGCTACACCTTC. It specifies CASIEGVDYGYTF.

The V and J genes are TRBV5-6 and TRBJ1-2; 7 positions match TRBD1. V shed 5 bases and J 8 bases; nucleotides not matched to a gene: 15. The CDR3 is 15 residues long. The germline gives CDR1 SGHDT, CDR2 YYEEEE. CDR3 sequence reads: CASSSGQVSFYGYTF. CDR3 coding DNA: TGTGCCAGCAGTTCTGGACAGGTTAGCTTCTACGGCTACACCTTC. The full variable domain, completed using reference TRBV5-6 and TRBJ1-2, is DAGVTQSPTHLIKTRGQQVTLRCSPKSGHDTVSWYQQALGQGPQFIFQYYEEEERQRGNFPDRFSGHQFPNYSSELNVNALLLGDSALYLCASSSGQVSFYGYTFGSGTRLTVV.

V is TRBV7-7 and J is TRBJ2-3, with a weak D call TRBD1 (6 bases). Germline V lookup: CDR1 SSHAT, CDR2 FNYEAQ (reference sequence). This CDR3 has 15 residues. The germline V and J ends were trimmed by 5 bases and 6 bases, with 18 bases remaining between them. CDR3 region: CASSPGGGKDDTQYF. DNA of the CDR3: TGTGCCAGCAGCCCTGGGGGCGGAAAGGATGATACGCAGTATTTT.

V gene TRBV2 combines with J gene TRBJ2-7, with D maybe TRBD2 (6 bases). Germline CDR1 SNHLY, CDR2 FYNNEI. Deletions cut 6 bases from V and 5 bases from J, with 17 bases between. The CDR3 runs to 14 residues. The CDR3 protein is CASRPTGTLHEQYF. In DNA form, the CDR3 reads TGTGCCAGCAGGCCCACCGGGACTCTCCACGAGCAGTACTTC.